Each of the 6 T cell receptor beta chains below was sequenced from the same sample in a study of blood T cell repertoires in COVID-19. Libraries were prepared by immunoSEQ multiplex PCR; TCRdb keeps only in-frame clonotypes and omits some of them. The data hold 250,000 to 350,000 clones, with 88% observed a single time. What was sequenced was PBMCs or T cells enriched from blood (not recorded which). The receptors were sampled from a woman aged 50 to 60 who had recovered from COVID-19.

This chain uses TRBV11-1 with TRBJ2-3, with D possibly being TRBD1 (5 bases). With 5 bases removed from V and 8 bases from J, the gap between germline ends came to 17 bases. CDR3 length: 14 amino acids. Germline-derived CDR1 and CDR2 are SGHAT and FQDESV (reference sequence). DNA of the CDR3: TGTGCCAGCAGCCGATCACAAGGGGAAGTTACGCAGTATTTT. Translated, it gives CASSRSQGEVTQYF.

This clone was counted between two and nine times. The gene calls are TRBV19 and TRBJ1-1; D is perhaps TRBD1 (6 bases). The CDR3 covers 14 residues. Germline CDR1 and CDR2: LNHDA and SQIVND (reference sequence). V lost 3 bases, J lost 5 bases, and 13 bases lay in between. The CDR3 region is CASSMAGDFTEAFF. In DNA, the CDR3 is TGTGCCAGTAGTATGGCAGGGGATTTTACTGAAGCTTTCTTT.

This clone was picked up one time. The chain joins TRBV4-1 to TRBJ1-1; D remains ambiguous. Germline CDR1 MGHRA, CDR2 YSYEKL. The CDR3 consists of 14 residues. Deletions cut 4 bases from V and 3 bases from J, with 12 bases between. The CDR3 DNA sequence: TGCGCCAGCAGCCTCGGCCGGGGTGACACTGAAGCTTTCTTT. Translating it yields CASSLGRGDTEAFF.

As concerns this clone: Other DNA sequences in this sample translate to the same CDR3. The chain recombines TRBV18 with TRBJ2-5, with 9 bases lining up with TRBD1. There are 14 residues in the CDR3. Germline V gene lookup returns CDR1 KGHSH and CDR2 LQKENI. With V trimmed by 3 bases and J by 2 bases, 1 base remained unmatched. The CDR3 DNA reads as TGTGCCAGCTCACCGGGACAGGGACAAGAGACCCAGTACTTC. Protein sequence: CASSPGQGQETQYF. The full variable domain, completed using reference TRBV18 and TRBJ2-5, is NAGVMQNPRHLVRRRGQEARLRCSPMKGHSHVYWYRQLPEEGLKFMVYLQKENIIDESGMPKERFSAEFPKEGPSILRIQQVVRGDSAAYFCASSPGQGQETQYFGPGTRLLVL.

The chain links TRBV30 to TRBJ1-2, with 9 positions matching TRBD1. This CDR3 has 14 residues. V dropped 3 bases and J dropped 2; count of bases not matched to a gene: 4. Germline V gene sequence: CDR1 GTSNPN, CDR2 SVGIG (reference sequence). CDR3 protein: CAWRQQGANYGYTF. The CDR3, as DNA: TGTGCCTGGAGGCAACAGGGGGCCAACTATGGCTACACCTTC.

This clone was found once. This rearrangement joins TRBV7-8 to TRBJ1-5; possible D gene TRBD1, 6 bases. Germline assignment: CDR1 SGHVS and CDR2 FQNEAQ. The CDR3 has 15 residues. V lost 4 bases and J lost 3, with 13 bases in between. As DNA, the CDR3 is TGTGCCAGCAGCTCCCGACAGGCCAACAATCAGCCCCAGCATTTT. This encodes CASSSRQANNQPQHF.